The entry below gives a single T cell receptor beta chain sequence along with its context. Its antigen has not been determined. Per-base quality was not reported, and no clone a single base away is much larger than it. These data belong to a study of T cell responses to AZD1222 COVID-19 vaccine (dated by TCRdb to 2020 to 2022). Broadly, across the study: A total of approximately 240 trial participants underwent TCR sequencing, of whom about 210 received two doses of AZD1222 and some 26 received two doses of the MenACWY control vaccine. Trial participants were enrolled into age subgroups of 18-55, 56-69 and 70-plus years, which contained 148, 28 and 57 TCR-sequenced participants, respectively.

The CDR3 regions of human TCRbeta chains were analyzed by immunosequencing. The authors' pipeline ran thus. TCRs in the repertoires were compared against a reference library of SARS-CoV-2-specific TCRs that had been generated with the MIRA antigen-specificity platform. Breadth meant the fraction of unique TCRs that were SARS-CoV-2-associated, whereas depth meant the fraction of total T cells that were SARS-CoV-2-associated. Each spike-specific TCR was assigned to its reactive spike region and to a CD4 or CD8 class using the MIRA data. Log10-transformed breadth and depth values were compared by one-way ANOVA with Sidak's multiple comparisons tests. In TCRdb, the immuneACCESS table is reduced to in-frame sequences with V and J assigned. These tables do not hold every clone; where another copy was compared, an unresolved V gene accounts for under half, and the others remain unexplained. V and J calls plus clone size are reproduced from that table; the DNA served to infer D and trimming. Here the sample has about 77,000 clones; roughly nine tenths occur a single time. Roughly 5.1% of the sample rests with the top ten.

From the cysteine up to the phenylalanine, the CDR3 has a length of 12 residues. The sequence is cut down to CDR3 DNA, 36 bases in frame from base 1. The junction shows trimming of 6 bases on V and 1 base on J, plus 6 bases between the germline ends. What the research found in general, with its limitations: Conclusions about previously exposed vaccinees are limited because only five to seven AZD1222 recipients were SARS-CoV-2 seropositive at baseline. No day 14 peak-response samples were available, so repertoires were characterized only after the peak T cell response. Participants were mostly white British and included more females than males, and it was suggested by the authors that clonal diversity may have been underestimated. The vaccine-associated CD4 TCRs covered the entire spike protein, and the dominant responses fell in regions 160-218 and 743-854. In the small 56-69-year group, the increase in depth fell short of significance, most likely because of low power. After two AZD1222 doses, spike-specific TCR breadth and depth were significantly higher than at day 0 and than in MenACWY recipients. Reportedly, almost half of the unique spike-specific TCRs recognized epitopes lying outside the regions that are mutated in the B.1.351 and B.1.1.7 variants.

Sample time point, as interpreted from the label and publication: about 28 days (+/-7) after the second vaccine dose. AZD1222 recipients with second doses at about 4 weeks or about 12 weeks were pooled, because spike-specific TCR depth and breadth did not differ between schedules. Vaccinee samples were obtained from the UK trials COV001 and COV002, which included a single-blind randomized controlled phase 2/3 trial of AZD1222 (ChAdOx1 nCoV-19) in healthy adults. For TCRbeta chain sequencing, PBMC samples from trial participants were taken at day 0 and at day 28 after the second dose. The chain is assembled from TRBV12-3 or TRBV12-4 and TRBJ1-1; possibly the D gene is TRBD1, per 6 matching bases. The sequencing here drew on peripheral blood, taken 28 days after the second AZD1222 dose. The source is an adult who received the AZD1222 COVID-19 vaccine. CDR3 protein: CASRTGNTEAFF. The base sequence is TGTGCCAGCAGGACAGGGAACACTGAAGCTTTCTTT.